Here is one TCR beta chain with its context. The data belong to a study of blood T cell repertoires in COVID-19. Study-level background: Specimens from acute and convalescent COVID-19 originated in the United States, Italy and Spain. In each case, the material was cDNA or gDNA derived from T cells, B-cell-depleted T cells, or PBMCs.

V lost 0 bases and J lost 1, with 10 bases in between. Germline V gene sequence: CDR1 SGHRS, CDR2 YFSETQ. CDR3 length: 15 amino acids. As processed by the authors: By means of reference gene primer amplification, nucleated cell counts were estimated. Here immunoSEQ multiplex PCR was the method, and the copy in TCRdb shows in-frame clones only, minus some. V, J and clone size are taken as reported in that table, and D and trimming were inferred from the DNA itself. Seen here are approximately 68,000 clones, around 83% observed once, and the top ten hold 5.5% to 7.5%. This sequence originates from a woman aged 55-69 years with acute or convalescent COVID-19. Material: peripheral blood. This sequence joins TRBV5-1 and TRBJ1-1; no firm D call. CDR3 DNA: TGCGCCAGCAGCTTGGGTTCAGGCCCGAACACTGAAGCTTTCTTT. This encodes CASSLGSGPNTEAFF.